A single sample gave rise to the 20 T cell receptor beta chains below, sequenced in a study of blood T cell repertoires in COVID-19. Sequenced by immunoSEQ multiplex PCR; TCRdb stores in-frame clones only, minus some. The sample carries tens of thousands of clones, less than 90% recorded once. The sample comprised peripheral blood. These receptors were taken from a man aged 50-59 years with acute or convalescent COVID-19.

The V gene is TRBV11-2, the J gene TRBJ2-7; TRBD2 matches at 13 bases. The CDR3 extends over 15 amino acids. The germline CDR1 and CDR2 sequences are SGHAT and FQNNGV. V lost 6 bases, J lost 6 bases, and 8 bases stayed unmatched. CDR3: CASRPPGLAGREQYF. The DNA for the CDR3 is TGTGCCAGCAGACCTCCGGGACTAGCGGGGCGCGAGCAGTACTTC.

This chain joins TRBV10-1 and TRBJ1-2; maybe TRBD1 (5 bases). The CDR3 loop spans 13 amino acids. Germline-derived CDR1 and CDR2 are WNHNN and SYGVQD (reference sequence). V was cut by 5 bases and J by 3 bases, with 10 bases left in between. The CDR3 reads CASSNNRYYGYTF. CDR3 nucleotides: TGCGCCAGCAGTAACAACAGGTACTATGGCTACACCTTC.

V is TRBV3-1 (or the pseudogene TRBV3-2) and J is TRBJ2-1; D is perhaps TRBD1 (6 bases). The CDR3 runs 14 residues. V was trimmed by 4 bases and J by 5 bases, leaving 12 bases between them. Germline V CDR1 and CDR2: LGHDT, YNNKEL (reference sequence). CDR3 bases: TGTGCCAGCAGCCCCCGGGACAAGAACAATGAGCAGTTCTTC. Its translation is CASSPRDKNNEQFF.

The chain carries TRBV6-5 and TRBJ1-6, with 8 bases matching TRBD1. The CDR3 sequence is 16 residues long. After removal of 0 bases from V and 8 bases from J, the junction contained 6 bases not matched to a gene. CDR1 is MNHEY and CDR2 is SVGAGI in the germline V gene. The CDR3 region has the DNA TGTGCCAGCAGTTACTCGATTCGCAGGGGGCATTCACCCCTCCACTTT. It yields the protein CASSYSIRRGHSPLHF.

This chain links TRBV5-5 with TRBJ1-5, with 11 bases aligning to TRBD1. V shed 3 bases, J shed 7 bases, and the junction held 6 bases outside the gene matches. Germline V CDR1 and CDR2: SGHKS, YYEKEE (reference sequence). The CDR3 is 15 residues long. CDR3 DNA sequence: TGTGCCAGCAGCTCCGGGACAGGGGGGAGGCAGCCCCAGCATTTT. It codes for CASSSGTGGRQPQHF.

This chain links TRBV11-2 with TRBJ2-3; TRBD2 matches 7 bases. V lost 5 bases, J lost 1 base, and 3 bases stayed unmatched. Germline V CDR1 and CDR2: SGHAT, FQNNGV. The CDR3 spans 14 residues. The CDR3 sequence: CASSRSGGTDTQYF. The CDR3 DNA is TGTGCCAGCAGCCGGAGCGGGGGCACAGATACGCAGTATTTT.

CDR3 bases: TGTGCCAGCAGCTCGGGACAGGTGAATTCACCCCTCCACTTT. Residues: CASSSGQVNSPLHF. The chain has TRBV7-2 and TRBJ1-6; TRBD1 agrees at 8 bases. After removal of 4 bases from V and 7 bases from J, the junction contained 3 bases not matched to a gene. This CDR3 has 14 amino acids. Germline V gene data show CDR1 as SGHTA and CDR2 as FQGNSA. Together with reference TRBV7-2 and TRBJ1-6, the CDR3 gives the full variable domain: GAGVSQSPSNKVTEKGKDVELRCDPISGHTALYWYRQSLGQGLEFLIYFQGNSAPDKSGLPSDRFSAERTGGSVSTLTIQRTQQEDSAVYLCASSSGQVNSPLHFGNGTRLTVT.

The V gene is TRBV7-8, the J gene TRBJ1-1; maybe TRBD1 (6 bases). Germline CDR1 is SGHVS and CDR2 is FQNEAQ. The V gene lost 5 bases and the J gene lost 8 bases, with 12 bases spanning the gap. The CDR3 consists of 12 residues. The DNA of the CDR3 is TGTGCCAGCAGCCCCCGACAGGACGAAGCTTTCTTT. Protein: CASSPRQDEAFF.

The J gene is TRBJ2-1, the V gene TRBV9; 7 positions agree with TRBD2. This CDR3 has 16 residues. In germline, CDR1 is SGDLS, CDR2 YYNGEE. Trimming cost V 4 bases and J 7 bases; bases outside gene matches: 14. The DNA of the CDR3 is TGTGCCAGCAGCCCCCATGAGGCGCTAGCGGAGAATGAGCAGTTCTTC. This sequence encodes CASSPHEALAENEQFF.

The rearrangement links TRBV18 to TRBJ2-6; the D gene is possibly TRBD2 (7 bases). Germline CDR1 is KGHSH and CDR2 is LQKENI. The CDR3 has 20 residues. V lost 2 bases and J 0 bases, leaving 20 bases between the germline ends. The DNA of the CDR3 is TGTGCCAGCTCACCAAAGCGGGACACCATTCTTAACTCTGGGGCCAACGTCCTGACTTTC. As protein: CASSPKRDTILNSGANVLTF.

The chain's CDR3 is CASSLTGLGGYTF. As DNA, the CDR3 is TGTGCCAGTAGTCTTACAGGCCTCGGTGGCTACACCTTC. This chain links TRBV19 with TRBJ1-2; D may be TRBD1 (5 bases). CDR1 and CDR2 (germline): LNHDA, SQIVND (reference sequence). CDR3 length: 13 residues. V was clipped by 5 bases and J by 7 bases, with 14 bases between them. The whole variable domain, remainder taken from reference TRBV19 and TRBJ1-2, is DGGITQSPKYLFRKEGQNVTLSCEQNLNHDAMYWYRQDPGQGLRLIYYSQIVNDFQKGDIAEGYSVSREKKESFPLTVTSAQKNPTAFYLCASSLTGLGGYTFGSGTRLTVV.

This chain connects TRBV7-2 to TRBJ2-5; possibly TRBD1 for D (5 bases). The ends were cut back, 1 base at V and 5 bases at J, with 11 bases in the middle. Germline V gene lookup returns CDR1 SGHTA and CDR2 FQGNSA. The CDR3 is 14 residues long. The CDR3 region has the DNA TGTGCCAGCAGCTTAGGTTCAGGGAAGGAGACCCAGTACTTC. As protein: CASSLGSGKETQYF.

The CDR3 region has the DNA TGCAGTGTCTTGTTGGAGACCCAGTACTTC. Protein sequence: CSVLLETQYF. J is TRBJ2-5 and V is TRBV20-1, with D uncertain. The germline V gene has CDR1 DFQATT and CDR2 SNEGSKA (reference sequence). The CDR3 is made up of 10 amino acids. The V end was cut by 7 bases, the J end by 5 bases, with 8 bases between.

The table lists this clone with a count of one. This chain uses TRBV7-9 with TRBJ2-5; weak D call: TRBD2 (5 bases). The CDR3 has 12 residues. Germline CDR1 reads SEHNR; CDR2 reads FQNEAQ (reference sequence). V was pared by 5 bases and J by 5 bases, with 9 bases between. DNA of the CDR3: TGTGCCAGCAGCCTGAGAGGGGAGACCCAGTACTTC. It specifies CASSLRGETQYF.

This CDR3 is CSASAGPRPGSQETQYF. CDR3 bases: TGCAGTGCTAGTGCAGGTCCGAGGCCGGGGAGCCAAGAGACCCAGTACTTC. The chain combines TRBV20-1 with TRBJ2-5; D possibly corresponds to TRBD2 (5 bases). Germline values: CDR1 DFQATT, CDR2 SNEGSKA (reference sequence). V shed 3 bases and J shed 1 base, with 21 bases lying between them. The CDR3 totals 17 residues.

The chain links TRBV5-1 to TRBJ2-1, with 12 bases matching TRBD2. CDR1 is SGHRS, CDR2 YFSETQ, per germline. The trim removed 1 base at V and 8 bases at J, leaving 7 bases unmatched. The CDR3 has 16 amino acids. Written as DNA, the CDR3 is TGCGCCAGCAGCTTGTATCTAGCGGGGGGGCCGGATGAGCAGTTCTTC. This translates into CASSLYLAGGPDEQFF. Using reference TRBV5-1 and TRBJ2-1 for the parts outside the CDR3, the full variable domain is KAGVTQTPRYLIKTRGQQVTLSCSPISGHRSVSWYQQTPGQGLQFLFEYFSETQRNKGNFPGRFSGRQFSNSRSEMNVSTLELGDSALYLCASSLYLAGGPDEQFFGPGTRLTVL.

The rearrangement uses TRBV10-2 and TRBJ1-1, with TRBD1 identical over 10 bases. V lost 4 bases to trimming and J lost 5 bases; unmatched junction nucleotides: 7. There are 15 residues in the CDR3. CDR1 is WSHSY and CDR2 is SAAADI in the germline V gene. CDR3 DNA sequence: TGCGCCAGCAGTGGAACCGACAGGGGGCGGACTGAAGCTTTCTTT. Amino acids: CASSGTDRGRTEAFF.

This clone was observed a handful of times. The gene calls are TRBV19 and TRBJ1-1; D is perhaps TRBD1 (6 bases). The ends were cut back, 4 bases at V and 8 bases at J, with 11 bases in the middle. Germline CDR1 reads LNHDA; CDR2 reads SQIVND (reference sequence). CDR3 size: 12 residues. The CDR3 sequence: CASSTRTAEAFF. The CDR3 DNA sequence: TGTGCCAGTAGTACCAGGACAGCGGAAGCTTTCTTT.

The chain is built from TRBV3-1 (or the pseudogene TRBV3-2) and TRBJ2-3; 7 bases match TRBD2. With V trimmed by 6 bases and J by 0 bases, 6 bases remained unmatched. CDR3 length: 15 amino acids. Germline lookup yields CDR1 LGHDT and CDR2 YNNKEL (reference sequence). CDR3 sequence: CASSLSSGSTDTQYF. In DNA form, the CDR3 reads TGTGCCAGCAGTCTTTCTAGCGGTAGCACAGATACGCAGTATTTT.

The chain joins TRBV5-1 to TRBJ2-1, with D possibly matching TRBD2 (5 bases). The V gene's germline CDR1 is SGHRS and CDR2 YFSETQ. The CDR3 spans 13 residues. V gave up 4 bases and J gave up 8 bases, with 13 bases separating them. The CDR3 DNA is TGCGCCAGCAGCATTTCTAGCATCGATGAGCAGTTCTTC. This codes for CASSISSIDEQFF.